The following is a T cell receptor (beta chain) sequence with its context. The data are from a study of TIL therapy for anti-PD-1-resistant metastatic lung cancer. Looking at the study overall: Most patients had lung adenocarcinoma; a few tumors were EGFR-mutant, two ALK-rearranged; half smoked currently or formerly.

With V trimmed by 4 bases and J by 9 bases, 7 bases remained unmatched. This CDR3 is 14 amino acids long. The germline CDR1 and CDR2 sequences are GTSNPN and SVGIG (reference sequence). As to time point: pre-treatment sample, taken before nivolumab and TIL therapy. The tumor samples were excised metastases, mostly pleural nodules or supraclavicular lymph nodes. The libraries were made with immunoSEQ v3. Profiling relied on immunoSEQ multiplex PCR, and the TCRdb table lists in-frame clones only, not all of them. The sample yields over 25,000 clones, around 70% seen once. The sequence derives from a person between 25 and 79 years old with non-small cell lung cancer. This material consisted of tumor tissue, taken at baseline. The rearrangement joins TRBV30 to TRBJ1-6, with 9 bases fitting TRBD1. The chain's CDR3 is CAWIAGTGISPLHF. The CDR3 nucleotides read TGTGCCTGGATTGCCGGGACAGGGATTTCACCCCTCCACTTT.